The T cell receptor (beta chain) described here comes from a study of shared clonotypes between healthy human individuals. Study context: There were three CD4 naive, three CD4 memory, two CD8 naive and one CD8 memory plates per donor.

Only CD45RO-negative cells positively selected for CCR7 counted as naive CD8 cells, so terminally differentiated effector memory CD45RA+ cells were excluded. The healthy adult donors were HIV-negative and reported no recent acute infections or vaccinations. Libraries were prepared by immunoSEQ multiplex PCR; TCRdb keeps only in-frame clonotypes and omits some of them. The table lists hundreds of thousands of clones, around 96% of them singletons, with less than 0.12% in the top ten. Study-wide results and caveats: Among donors, clonotype sharing was expected to be affected by sequencing depth. Estimated richness values were generally larger in naive subsets than in memory subsets.

As regards this clone: Its specificity is not known.

The TCR sequence derives from a woman aged 30 to 39 in good health. The specimen sequenced was naive CD8+ T cells sorted from blood.

CDR3 in DNA: TGTGCCAGCAGCTTGGAGGGGGCTAGCGGGAGACATGAGCAGTTCTTC. The encoded protein is CASSLEGASGRHEQFF. The chain joins TRBV5-5 to TRBJ2-1, with 10 bases matching TRBD2. Per the germline V gene, CDR1 is SGHKS and CDR2 is YYEKEE (reference sequence). The CDR3 is 16 amino acids. V was pared by 0 bases and J by 8 bases, with 8 bases of the junction left unmatched.